This record looks at one T cell receptor (beta chain) sequence and its context. The entry originates in a study of T cell changes during pregnancy in multiple sclerosis. Sequenced by immunoSEQ multiplex PCR; TCRdb stores in-frame clones only, minus some. The table includes about 36,000 clones, about 92% detected once. With V trimmed by 4 bases and J by 0 bases, 5 bases remained unmatched. Per germline, CDR1 MNHEY and CDR2 SMNVEV (reference sequence). This CDR3 spans 17 amino acids. The TCR comes from a female donor with multiple sclerosis, enrolled in a pregnancy study. Material for sequencing was PBMCs (not recorded whether the cells were cultured). The chain uses TRBV27 and TRBJ2-6; TRBD1 aligns across 8 bases. The CDR3 DNA reads as TGTGCCAGCAGTTGGACAGGGCTTGACTCTGGGGCCAACGTCCTGACTTTC. It specifies CASSWTGLDSGANVLTF.